The clone carrying this TCR beta chain was counted many times. From the 5' RACE reads, TCRdb called clonotypes with MiXCR, one entry per CDR3 protein. The data show about 40,000 distinct CDR3 sequences, more than 12% seen once. This sample stems from a study of neurological immune-mediated disorders. Germline loops: CDR1 PRHDT, CDR2 FYEKMQ (reference sequence). V was pared by 5 bases and J by 7 bases, with 15 bases between. The length of the CDR3 is 15 residues. Sequenced sample: CD4+ T cells from blood. This chain links TRBV13 with TRBJ1-6; tentative D call: TRBD1 (5 bases). This clonotype originated in a woman aged 60-75 years with HTLV-1-associated myelopathy (HAM/TSP). This CDR3 is CASSLDQGGNSPLHF. CDR3 nucleotide sequence: TGTGCCAGCAGCCTAGATCAGGGTGGAAATTCACCCCTCCACTTT.